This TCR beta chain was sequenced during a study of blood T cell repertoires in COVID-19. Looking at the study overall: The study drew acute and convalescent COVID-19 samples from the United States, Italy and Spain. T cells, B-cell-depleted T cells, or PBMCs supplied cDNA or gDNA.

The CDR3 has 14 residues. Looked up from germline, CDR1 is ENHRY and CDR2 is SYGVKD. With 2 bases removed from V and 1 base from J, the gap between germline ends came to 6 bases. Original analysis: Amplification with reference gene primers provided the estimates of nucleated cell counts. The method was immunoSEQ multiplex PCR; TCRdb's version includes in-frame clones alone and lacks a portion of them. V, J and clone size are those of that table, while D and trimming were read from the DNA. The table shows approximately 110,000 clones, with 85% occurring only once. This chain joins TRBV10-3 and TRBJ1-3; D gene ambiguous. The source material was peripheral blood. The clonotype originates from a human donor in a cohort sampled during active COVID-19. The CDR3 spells CAISEAGSGNTIYF. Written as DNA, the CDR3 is TGTGCCATCAGTGAGGCGGGGTCTGGAAACACCATATATTTT.